The 13 T cell receptor beta chains given below trace back to one sample, sequenced in a study of T cell responses to AZD1222 COVID-19 vaccine. Repertoires were generated with immunoSEQ multiplex PCR, while TCRdb's copy carries only in-frame clones and drops some. In the table there are 200,000 or so clones, more than 75% of which are singletons. Sequencing was performed on peripheral blood, taken on day 0 of MenACWY control vaccination. These receptor sequences come from an adult in good health.

This clone was seen a single time. V is TRBV19 and J is TRBJ2-6, with D possibly being TRBD1 or TRBD2 (5 bases each). V was cut by 7 bases and J by 1 base, with 14 bases left in between. Germline lookup yields CDR1 LNHDA and CDR2 SQIVND (reference sequence). This CDR3 contains 16 residues. Here the CDR3 reads CASNPGRLSGANVLTF. The CDR3 DNA reads TGTGCCAGTAACCCGGGACGCTTGTCTGGGGCCAACGTCCTGACTTTC.

The genes are TRBV5-1 and TRBJ1-1; possible D gene TRBD1, 6 bases. Trimming took off 0 bases at V and 6 bases at J, with 12 bases between the two ends. Germline V CDR1 and CDR2: SGHRS, YFSETQ. This CDR3 is 14 amino acids long. CDR3 sequence: CASSLETGTPEAFF. The CDR3 nucleotides read TGCGCCAGCAGCTTGGAAACAGGGACCCCTGAAGCTTTCTTT.

The chain recombines TRBV12-3 or TRBV12-4 with TRBJ1-6; 8 positions agree with TRBD1. This CDR3 spans 13 amino acids. The V segment lost 6 bases and the J segment 9 bases; nucleotides outside the gene matches: 4. The CDR3, as DNA: TGTGCCAGCAGACAGGGGGACGGTTCACCCCTCCACTTT. Translating it yields CASRQGDGSPLHF.

This chain uses TRBV7-7 with TRBJ2-1; maybe TRBD2 (6 bases). This CDR3 region has 17 residues. The V and J ends lost 5 bases and 0 bases respectively, with 17 bases between them. From germline, CDR1 is SSHAT and CDR2 FNYEAQ (reference sequence). This CDR3 reads CASSGVGGPSSYNEQFF. CDR3 in DNA: TGTGCCAGCAGCGGGGTGGGGGGTCCGAGCTCCTACAATGAGCAGTTCTTC.

This rearrangement joins TRBV19 to TRBJ2-4; a weak D match, TRBD2 (6 bases). The CDR3 runs 16 residues. V was cut by 0 bases and J by 8 bases, with 17 bases left in between. Germline CDR1 is LNHDA and CDR2 is SQIVND (reference sequence). CDR3 nucleotides: TGTGCCAGTAGTATAGATAACCAGGGACTGGGGGACATTCAGTACTTC. It codes for CASSIDNQGLGDIQYF.

This rearrangement joins TRBV27 to TRBJ2-3, with TRBD1 matching 9 bases. The junction had 12 bases not matched to a gene; V was cut back by 7 bases and J by 7 bases. Germline-derived CDR1 and CDR2 are MNHEY and SMNVEV (reference sequence). The length of the CDR3 is 15 residues. The CDR3 region is CASTQGDRGRNTQYF. The DNA for the CDR3 is TGTGCCAGCACACAAGGCGACAGGGGGAGAAATACGCAGTATTTT.

The V call is TRBV5-1, the J call TRBJ2-3; D gene unclear. This CDR3 spans 13 amino acids. Trimming left V 0 bases short and J 4 bases short, with 6 bases between. Germline CDR1 is SGHRS and CDR2 is YFSETQ. CDR3 sequence reads: CASSLGGPDTQYF. For the CDR3, the DNA is TGCGCCAGCAGCTTGGGAGGTCCAGATACGCAGTATTTT.

This sequence joins TRBV19 and TRBJ1-1; D ambiguous. Trimming stripped 8 bases from V and 0 bases from J, with 10 bases between. The germline gives CDR1 LNHDA, CDR2 SQIVND (reference sequence). The CDR3 length is 13 residues. The CDR3 region is CASLSRVNTEAFF. Here the CDR3 DNA reads TGTGCCAGTTTGAGTAGGGTGAACACTGAAGCTTTCTTT. Using reference TRBV19 and TRBJ1-1 for the parts outside the CDR3, the full variable domain is DGGITQSPKYLFRKEGQNVTLSCEQNLNHDAMYWYRQDPGQGLRLIYYSQIVNDFQKGDIAEGYSVSREKKESFPLTVTSAQKNPTAFYLCASLSRVNTEAFFGQGTRLTVV.

This chain links TRBV30 with TRBJ2-1; a weak D match, TRBD2 (5 bases). This CDR3 region has 12 residues. V was cut by 0 bases and J by 8 bases, with 8 bases left in between. Germline loops: CDR1 GTSNPN, CDR2 SVGIG (reference sequence). For the CDR3, the DNA is TGTGCCTGGAGTGTCCGGCGGGATGAGCAGTTCTTC. Its protein is CAWSVRRDEQFF.

The chain joins TRBV19 to TRBJ2-2, with D perhaps matching TRBD2 (5 bases). CDR3 length equals 15 residues. Germline loops: CDR1 LNHDA, CDR2 SQIVND (reference sequence). Trimming cost V 3 bases and J 8 bases, with 16 bases left between them. CDR3 in amino acids: CASSIGSGLQGELFF. The CDR3 bases are TGTGCCAGTAGTATCGGGTCCGGACTTCAAGGGGAGCTGTTTTTT.

J is TRBJ1-3 and V is TRBV29-1; TRBD1 matches at 7 bases. Trimming took 7 bases from V and 0 from J; bases not matched to a gene: 12. The CDR3 has 16 residues. CDR1 and CDR2 from the germline V gene are SQVTM and ANQGSEA. This CDR3 reads CSAQKTGHNSGNTIYF. The CDR3 DNA reads as TGCAGCGCGCAGAAGACAGGGCATAACTCTGGAAACACCATATATTTT.

This chain connects TRBV7-3 to TRBJ2-7; a weak D match, TRBD2 (5 bases). The V and J ends lost 2 bases and 3 bases respectively, with 11 bases between them. Germline V gives CDR1 SGHTA, CDR2 FQGTGA. The CDR3 sequence is 14 residues long. CDR3 DNA sequence: TGTGCCAGCAGCTTAGGAGTGGGAGACTACGAGCAGTACTTC. Its translation: CASSLGVGDYEQYF. The full variable domain, its missing parts supplied by reference TRBV7-3 and TRBJ2-7, is GAGVSQTPSNKVTEKGKYVELRCDPISGHTALYWYRQSLGQGPEFLIYFQGTGAADDSGLPNDRFFAVRPEGSVSTLKIQRTERGDSAVYLCASSLGVGDYEQYFGPGTRLTVT.

V gene TRBV14 combines with J gene TRBJ1-1, with D possibly matching TRBD1 (6 bases). V dropped 0 bases and J dropped 1 base, with 15 bases sitting between them. This CDR3 has 17 residues. Per germline, CDR1 SGHDN and CDR2 FVKESK. The CDR3 is CASSQEGGLGSNTEAFF. CDR3 nucleotide sequence: TGTGCCAGCAGCCAAGAGGGGGGGCTAGGGTCGAACACTGAAGCTTTCTTT.